The sequence of this TCR beta chain was determined in a study of human T cells and chemical hapten exposure. Study context: Weekly scalp doses of diphenylcyclopropenone were given to patients during the roughly 24-week study.

This clonotype was seen repeatedly, ten times or more. This sample's time point: patch test 1, 2 weeks after DPC sensitization. Stated treatment: therapeutic diphenylcyclopropenone sensitization with weekly scalp DPC. Individual cDNA molecules had unique molecular identifiers attached to them by the library. TCRdb analysed the RACE reads with MiXCR anew, one entry per CDR3 protein. The sample carries some 79,000 distinct CDR3 sequences, 7.5% to 9% recorded once. Germline loops: CDR1 SGHRS, CDR2 YFSETQ. The CDR3 is made up of 14 amino acids. Trimming stripped 4 bases from V and 1 base from J, with 11 bases between.

The material sequenced was whole blood, taken in connection with sensitization to the hapten diphenylcyclopropenone (DPC). This receptor was taken from a woman aged 30 to 39 with alopecia areata. Some clones in this sample may be carry-over from other donors' samples. V usage is TRBV5-1 and J usage is TRBJ1-1, with a tentative D call TRBD1 (6 bases). CDR3 sequence reads: CASSTQTGNTEAFF. CDR3 nucleotide sequence: TGCGCCAGCAGCACACAGACAGGGAACACTGAAGCTTTCTTT.